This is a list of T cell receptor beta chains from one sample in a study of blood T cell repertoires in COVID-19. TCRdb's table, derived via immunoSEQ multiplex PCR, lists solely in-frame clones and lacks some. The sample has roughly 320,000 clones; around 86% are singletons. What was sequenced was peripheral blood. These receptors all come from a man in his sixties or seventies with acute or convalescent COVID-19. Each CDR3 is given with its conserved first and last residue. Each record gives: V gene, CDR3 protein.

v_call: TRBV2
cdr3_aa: CASSEDMGGGYTF

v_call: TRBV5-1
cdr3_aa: CASSLGQGGETQYF

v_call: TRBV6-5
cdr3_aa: CASKGETLVSPLHF

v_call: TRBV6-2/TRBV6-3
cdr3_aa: CASSTTTGIGEKLFF

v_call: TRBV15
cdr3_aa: CATSRGMGLAGHNEQFF

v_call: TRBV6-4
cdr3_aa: CASSRDRGLYNEQFF

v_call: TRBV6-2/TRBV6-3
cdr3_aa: CASSYWGGLYEQYF

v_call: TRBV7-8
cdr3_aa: CASSRGQGGGNTIYF

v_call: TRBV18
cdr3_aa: CASSPGQFTEAFF

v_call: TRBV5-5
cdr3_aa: CASSLASGAPHEQFF

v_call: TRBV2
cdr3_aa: CASRSNRVGTEAFF

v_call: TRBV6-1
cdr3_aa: CASGNPNSPLHF

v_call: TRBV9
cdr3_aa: CASSTPGQGNTEAFF

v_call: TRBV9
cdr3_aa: CASSVGYEGYGYTF

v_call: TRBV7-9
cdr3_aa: CASSLGDSATGELFF

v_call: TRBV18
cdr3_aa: CASSPFRDRVYEQYF

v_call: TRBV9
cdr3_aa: CASSVGDRTTGELFF

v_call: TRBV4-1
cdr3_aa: CASSQPGLAANEQFF

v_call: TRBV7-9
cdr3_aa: CASVRDQETQYF

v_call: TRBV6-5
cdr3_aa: CASRDSYNSPLHF

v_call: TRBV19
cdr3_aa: CASSIIGGNNQPQHF

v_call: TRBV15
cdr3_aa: CATSRDWTTTSTEAFF